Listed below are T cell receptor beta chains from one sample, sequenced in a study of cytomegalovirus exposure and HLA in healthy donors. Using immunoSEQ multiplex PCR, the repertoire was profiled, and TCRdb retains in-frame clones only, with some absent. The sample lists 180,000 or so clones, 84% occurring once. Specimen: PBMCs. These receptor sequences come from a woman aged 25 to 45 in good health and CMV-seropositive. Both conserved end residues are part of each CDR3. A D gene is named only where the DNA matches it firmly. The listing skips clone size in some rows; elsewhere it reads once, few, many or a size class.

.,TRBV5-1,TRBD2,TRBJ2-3,TGCGCCAGCAGCTTGGGGCTAGCGGGAGGACGCACAGATACGCAGTATTTT,CASSLGLAGGRTDTQYF
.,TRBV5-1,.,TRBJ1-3,TGCGCCAGCAGCCCCAGTGCCTCTGGAAACACCATATATTTT,CASSPSASGNTIYF
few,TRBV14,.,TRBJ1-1,TGTGCCAGCAGCCAAGATCGAGGTGAAGCTTTCTTT,CASSQDRGEAFF
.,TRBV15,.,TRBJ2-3,TGTGCCACCAGCAGAGAGTCTAGCTTGGGGCAGTATTTT,CATSRESSLGQYF
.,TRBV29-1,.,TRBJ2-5,TGCAGCGCTACCAGGGGGGTTGGGAGCCAAGAGACCCAGTACTTC,CSATRGVGSQETQYF
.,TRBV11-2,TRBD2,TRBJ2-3,TGTGCCAGCAGCCTACTAGCGGGAGGGAGCACAGATACGCAGTATTTT,CASSLLAGGSTDTQYF
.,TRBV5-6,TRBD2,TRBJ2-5,TGTGCCAGCAGCCTCAGATCGGGACTAGCGGGCTACCAAGAGACCCAGTACTTC,CASSLRSGLAGYQETQYF
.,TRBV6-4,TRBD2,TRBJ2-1,TGTGCCAGCAGCCCACTAGCGGGAGCCTACAATGAGCAGTTCTTC,CASSPLAGAYNEQFF
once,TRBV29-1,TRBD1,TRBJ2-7,TGCAGCGTTGCGGGACAGGAACTCCACGAGCAGTACTTC,CSVAGQELHEQYF
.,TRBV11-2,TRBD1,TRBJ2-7,TGTGCCAGCAGCGCAGGGACAGGGGCCACCTACGAGCAGTACTTC,CASSAGTGATYEQYF
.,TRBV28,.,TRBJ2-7,TGTGCCAGCAGTGAACAGGGCCTATCCTACGAGCAGTACTTC,CASSEQGLSYEQYF
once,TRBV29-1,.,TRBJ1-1,TGCAGCGTTGAATACAGGGTGAACACTGAAGCTTTCTTT,CSVEYRVNTEAFF
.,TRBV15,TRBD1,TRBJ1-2,TGTGCCACCAGCAGAGGTGGGACAGGAGCGGGTCGTGGCTACACCTTC,CATSRGGTGAGRGYTF
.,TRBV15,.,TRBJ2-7,TGTGCCACCAGCGCCAGGGTATTCGAGGACGAGCAGTACTTC,CATSARVFEDEQYF
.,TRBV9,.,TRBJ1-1,TGTGCCAGCAGCGTACAGGTGAACACTGAAGCTTTCTTT,CASSVQVNTEAFF
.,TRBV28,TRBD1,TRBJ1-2,TGTGCCAGCAGTCCCGGACAGGGGTGGCGTGGCTACACCTTC,CASSPGQGWRGYTF
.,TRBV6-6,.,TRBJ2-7,TGTGCCAGCAGCACCGACTCGTTTGTGCTTTTC,CASSTDSFVLF
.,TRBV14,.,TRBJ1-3,TGTGCCAGCAGACTAACAGGGTCTCGAAACACCATATATTTT,CASRLTGSRNTIYF
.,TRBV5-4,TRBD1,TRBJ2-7,TGTGCCAGCAGCTTCGACAGGGGTCCGATCGCGGTCGAGCAGTACTTC,CASSFDRGPIAVEQYF
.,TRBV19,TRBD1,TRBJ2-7,TGTGCCAGTAGTCAGACAGGGGGCCTCTACGAGCAGTACTTC,CASSQTGGLYEQYF
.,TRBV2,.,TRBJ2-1,TGTGCCAGCGCCGGCAGGGGAAATGAGCAGTTCTTC,CASAGRGNEQFF
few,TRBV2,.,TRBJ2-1,TGTGCCACCCCGGGGGGCCCTCTCTACAATGAGCAGTTCTTC,CATPGGPLYNEQFF
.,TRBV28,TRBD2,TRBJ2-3,TGTGCCAGCAGGGGTTCGAGTAGCGGGAGATCAGATACGCAGTATTTT,CASRGSSSGRSDTQYF
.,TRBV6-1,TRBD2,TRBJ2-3,TGTGCCAGCAGTACAGCGGGATTAAGCACAGATACGCAGTATTTT,CASSTAGLSTDTQYF
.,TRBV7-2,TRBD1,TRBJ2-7,TGTGCCAGCAGCTTACTTAGACAGGGGGCCAACTACGAGCAGTACTTC,CASSLLRQGANYEQYF
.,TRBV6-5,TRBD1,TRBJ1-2,TGTGCCAGCAGAGACAGGGGATTGAACTATGGCTACACCTTC,CASRDRGLNYGYTF
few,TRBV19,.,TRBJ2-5,TGTGCCAGTAGTCCGGGGGATCGGGAGACCCAGTACTTC,CASSPGDRETQYF
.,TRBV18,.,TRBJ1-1,TGTGCCAGCTCACCACTAGGGGGGGAATTAAGCACTGAAGCTTTCTTT,CASSPLGGELSTEAFF
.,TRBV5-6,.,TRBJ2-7,TGTGCCAGCAGCTTGGATACAGGCGTCGAGCAGTACTTC,CASSLDTGVEQYF
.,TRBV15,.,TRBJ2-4,TGTGCCACCAGCAGATCCTTCTCCCTAGCCAAAAACATTCAGTACTTC,CATSRSFSLAKNIQYF
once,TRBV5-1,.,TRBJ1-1,TGCGCCAGCAGGGGAGGAGGGGAGAGCACTGAAGCTTTCTTT,CASRGGGESTEAFF
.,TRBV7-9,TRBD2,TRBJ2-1,TGTGCCAGCAGCCCGCCTAGCGGGAGGGCTCGGGCTGAGCAGTTCTTC,CASSPPSGRARAEQFF
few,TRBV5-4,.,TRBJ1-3,TGTGCCAGCAGCCCGGGAACTACGGTATCTGGAAACACCATATATTTT,CASSPGTTVSGNTIYF
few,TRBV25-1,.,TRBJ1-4,TGTGCCAGCATGACAGATTACGATGAAAAACTGTTTTTT,CASMTDYDEKLFF
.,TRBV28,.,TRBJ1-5,TGTGCCAGCAGTGCTACTATTCATAATCAGCCCCAGCATTTT,CASSATIHNQPQHF
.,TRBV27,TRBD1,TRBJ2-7,TGTGCCAGCAGTCCTTGGACAGGGGATGGCTCCTACGAGCAGTACTTC,CASSPWTGDGSYEQYF
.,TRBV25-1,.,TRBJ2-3,TGTGCCAGCAGTGGGCGGGTCGGCACAGATACGCAGTATTTT,CASSGRVGTDTQYF
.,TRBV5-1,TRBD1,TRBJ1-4,TGCGCCAGCAGCTTGGGATATTCAGGGACAGGAACTGGAAAACTGTTTTTT,CASSLGYSGTGTGKLFF
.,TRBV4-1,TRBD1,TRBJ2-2,TGCGCCAGCAGCCAGGGACCACAGGGGTTTAGCGGGGAGCTGTTTTTT,CASSQGPQGFSGELFF
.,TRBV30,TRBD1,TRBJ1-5,TGTGCCTGGAGTCCGACAGGGGTGGGGCAGCCCCAGCATTTT,CAWSPTGVGQPQHF
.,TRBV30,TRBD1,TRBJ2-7,TGTGCCTTTATAGACAGGGATGGTCGCGAGCAGTACTTC,CAFIDRDGREQYF
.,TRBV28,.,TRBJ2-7,TGTGCCAGCAGTCCGATTTGGAACAGGGTCAGGGCAAGCTCCTACGAGCAGTACTTC,CASSPIWNRVRASSYEQYF
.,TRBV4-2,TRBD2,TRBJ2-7,TGTGCCAGCAGCCAAGCCGGGACTAGCGAGAGCATCAACGAGCAGTACTTC,CASSQAGTSESINEQYF
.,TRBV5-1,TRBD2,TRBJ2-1,TGCGCCAGCAGCTTGGGAGTAGCGGGAAGCTCCTACAATGAGCAGTTCTTC,CASSLGVAGSSYNEQFF
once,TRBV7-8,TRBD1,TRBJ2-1,TGTGCCAGCAGCTTTCCGTCACACTACAGGGGGCCATCAACCTACAATGAGCAGTTCTTC,CASSFPSHYRGPSTYNEQFF
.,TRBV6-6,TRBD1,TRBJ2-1,TGTGCCAGCAGTTTGGGACAGGGGTCTGCTGAGCAGTTCTTC,CASSLGQGSAEQFF
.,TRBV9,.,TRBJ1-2,TGTGCCAGCAGCGTAGACGGGGCAGGGGATCGTGGCTACACCTTC,CASSVDGAGDRGYTF